This TCR beta chain is from a study of blood T cell repertoires in COVID-19. The V gene lost 2 bases and the J gene lost 4 bases, with 8 bases spanning the gap. The germline CDR1 and CDR2 sequences are SGHTA and FQGNSA. There are 13 residues in the CDR3. Methods used by the authors: Reference gene primer amplification gave nucleated cell count estimates. Profiled with immunoSEQ multiplex PCR; TCRdb holds only in-frame clones, not every one. V, J and clone size were drawn from that table, and D and trimming were deduced from the DNA. The table lists around 250,000 clones, under 90% of them singletons. This clonotype originated in a woman between 18 and 29 years old with acute or convalescent COVID-19. The chain recombines TRBV7-2 with TRBJ2-5, with a possible D match to TRBD2 (6 bases). The sample comprised peripheral blood. Here the CDR3 DNA reads TGTGCCAGCAGCTTAACGGGGGTAGAGACCCAGTACTTC. Amino acids: CASSLTGVETQYF. Variable domain in full (rest from reference TRBV7-2 and TRBJ2-5): GAGVSQSPSNKVTEKGKDVELRCDPISGHTALYWYRQSLGQGLEFLIYFQGNSAPDKSGLPSDRFSAERTGGSVSTLTIQRTQQEDSAVYLCASSLTGVETQYFGPGTRLLVL.